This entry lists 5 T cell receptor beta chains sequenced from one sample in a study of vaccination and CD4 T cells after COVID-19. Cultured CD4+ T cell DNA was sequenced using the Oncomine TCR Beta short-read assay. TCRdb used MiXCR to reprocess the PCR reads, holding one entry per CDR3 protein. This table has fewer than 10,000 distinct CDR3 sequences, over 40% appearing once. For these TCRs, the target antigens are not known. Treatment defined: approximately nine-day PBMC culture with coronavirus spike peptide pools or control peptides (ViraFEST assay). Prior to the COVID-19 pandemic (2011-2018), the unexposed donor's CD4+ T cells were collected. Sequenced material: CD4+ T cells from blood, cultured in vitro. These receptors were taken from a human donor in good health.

The CDR3 DNA reads as TGTGCCAGCAGCAGAATGGGACTAGCGGGTCCCGGGGAGCTGTTTTTT. Its protein is CASSRMGLAGPGELFF. The rearrangement uses TRBV7-2 and TRBJ2-2, with TRBD2 identical over 12 bases. This CDR3 contains 16 residues. Germline loops: CDR1 SGHTA, CDR2 FQGNSA. Losses at the gene ends were 5 bases for V and 6 bases for J; bases not matched to a gene: 7.

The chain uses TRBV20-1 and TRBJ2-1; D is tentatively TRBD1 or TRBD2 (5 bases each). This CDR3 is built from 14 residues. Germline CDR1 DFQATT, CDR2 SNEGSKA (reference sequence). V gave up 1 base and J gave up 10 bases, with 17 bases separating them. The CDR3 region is CSARVGTNNPEQFF. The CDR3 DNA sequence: TGCAGTGCTAGAGTGGGGACGAATAACCCGGAGCAGTTCTTC.

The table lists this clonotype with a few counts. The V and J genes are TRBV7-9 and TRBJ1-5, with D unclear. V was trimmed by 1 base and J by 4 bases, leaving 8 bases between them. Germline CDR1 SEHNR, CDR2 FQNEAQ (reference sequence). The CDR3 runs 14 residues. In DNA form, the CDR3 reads TGTGCCAGCAGCTTAGTTGGGGAGAATCAGCCCCAGCATTTT. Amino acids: CASSLVGENQPQHF.

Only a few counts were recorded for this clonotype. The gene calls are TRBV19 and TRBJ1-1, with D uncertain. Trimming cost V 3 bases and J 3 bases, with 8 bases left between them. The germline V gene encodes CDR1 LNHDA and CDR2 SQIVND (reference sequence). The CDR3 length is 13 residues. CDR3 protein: CASSIGGHTEAFF. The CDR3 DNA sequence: TGTGCCAGTAGTATCGGAGGACACACTGAAGCTTTCTTT.

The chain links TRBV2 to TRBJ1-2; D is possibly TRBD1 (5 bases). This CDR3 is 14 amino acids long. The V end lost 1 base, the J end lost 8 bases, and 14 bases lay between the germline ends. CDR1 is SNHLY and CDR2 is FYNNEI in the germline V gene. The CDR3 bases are TGTGCCAGCAGTGAAGACAGGTCCCCCGGGGGCTACACCTTC. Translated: CASSEDRSPGGYTF.